The source of this TCR beta chain is a study of OX40 agonist ivuxolimab in advanced cancers. The table lists this clone with a few counts. Assay used: immunoSEQ multiplex PCR; TCRdb lists only in-frame clones, some missing. This sample has 70,000 or so clones; 65% to 85% occur once, and the top ten carry roughly 10%. Enrollment shut out patients with autoimmune disease history or systemic immunosuppression. The sequence was obtained from an adult with an advanced solid tumor such as melanoma, head and neck, liver or kidney cancer. This material consisted of CD4+ or CD8+ T cells sorted from blood, taken in a trial of the OX40 agonist ivuxolimab.

CDR3 region: CASSPQGAGGYQPQHF. Written as DNA, the CDR3 is TGTGCCAGCAGTCCACAGGGGGCAGGGGGTTATCAGCCCCAGCATTTT. The V and J genes are TRBV28 and TRBJ1-5, with 9 bases identical to TRBD1. Germline V lookup: CDR1 MDHEN, CDR2 SYDVKM. The ends lost 5 bases at V and 5 bases at J; junction bases unmatched: 10. The CDR3 contains 16 residues.